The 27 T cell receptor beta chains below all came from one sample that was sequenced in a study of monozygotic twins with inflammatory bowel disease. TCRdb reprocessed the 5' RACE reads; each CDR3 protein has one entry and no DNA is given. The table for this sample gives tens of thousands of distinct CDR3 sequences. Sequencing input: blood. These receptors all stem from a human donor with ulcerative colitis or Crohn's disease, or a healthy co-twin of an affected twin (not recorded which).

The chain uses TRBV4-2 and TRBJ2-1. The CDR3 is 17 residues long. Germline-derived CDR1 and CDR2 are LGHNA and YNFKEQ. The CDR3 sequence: CASSQGPTGRTYNEQFF.

CDR3 in amino acids: CASSPDTFSYEQYF. The genes are TRBV3-1 and TRBJ2-7; lacking DNA, the TRBD1 call made by TCRdb goes unchecked. This CDR3 is built from 14 residues. CDR1 is LGHDT, CDR2 YNNKEL, per germline (reference sequence).

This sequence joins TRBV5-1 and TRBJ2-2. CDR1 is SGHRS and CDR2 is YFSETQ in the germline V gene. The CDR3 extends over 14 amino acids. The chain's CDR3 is CASSLYGDTGELFF.

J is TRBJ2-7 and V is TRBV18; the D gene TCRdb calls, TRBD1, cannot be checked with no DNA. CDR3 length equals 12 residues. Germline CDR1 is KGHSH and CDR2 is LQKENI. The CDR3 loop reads CASSNRIYEQYF.

CDR3 protein: CASTYSVSSGANVLTF. The J gene is TRBJ2-6, the V gene TRBV6-1. CDR1 and CDR2 (germline): MNHNS, SASEGT. The CDR3 is made up of 16 amino acids.

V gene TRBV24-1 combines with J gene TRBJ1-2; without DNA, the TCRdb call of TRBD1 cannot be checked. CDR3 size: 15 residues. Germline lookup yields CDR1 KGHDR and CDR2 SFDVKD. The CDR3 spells CATWPWDSRERGYTF.

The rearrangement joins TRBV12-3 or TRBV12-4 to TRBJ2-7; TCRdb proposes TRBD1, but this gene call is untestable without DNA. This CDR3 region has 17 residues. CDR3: CASSPNHGQGSSYEQYF.

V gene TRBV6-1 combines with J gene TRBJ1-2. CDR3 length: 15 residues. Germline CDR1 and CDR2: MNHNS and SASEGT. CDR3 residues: CASSAAGFSASGYTF.

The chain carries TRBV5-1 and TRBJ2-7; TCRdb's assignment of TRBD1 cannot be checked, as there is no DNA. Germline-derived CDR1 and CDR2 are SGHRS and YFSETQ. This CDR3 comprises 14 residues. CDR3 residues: CASSPGRLKGEQYF.

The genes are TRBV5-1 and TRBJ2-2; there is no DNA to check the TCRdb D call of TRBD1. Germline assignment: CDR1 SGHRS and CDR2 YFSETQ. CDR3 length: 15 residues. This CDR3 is CASSLAEQVTGELFF.

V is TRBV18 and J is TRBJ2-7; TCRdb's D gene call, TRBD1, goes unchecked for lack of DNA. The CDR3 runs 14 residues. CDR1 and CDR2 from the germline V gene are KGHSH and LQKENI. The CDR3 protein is CASSPRGREYEQYF.

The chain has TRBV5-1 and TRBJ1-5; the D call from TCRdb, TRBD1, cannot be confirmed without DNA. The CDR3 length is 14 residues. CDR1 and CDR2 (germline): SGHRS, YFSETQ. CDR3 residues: CASSPGQGNQPQHF.

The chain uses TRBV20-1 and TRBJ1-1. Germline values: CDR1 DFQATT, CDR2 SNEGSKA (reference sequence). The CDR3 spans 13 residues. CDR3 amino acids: CSASVLGNTEAFF.

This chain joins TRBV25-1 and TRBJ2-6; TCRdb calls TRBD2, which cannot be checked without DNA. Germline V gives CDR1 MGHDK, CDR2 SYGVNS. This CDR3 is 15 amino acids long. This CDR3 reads CASSPRSSGANVLTF. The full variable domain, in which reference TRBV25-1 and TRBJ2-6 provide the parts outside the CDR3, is EADIYQTPRYLVIGTGKKITLECSQTMGHDKMYWYQQDPGMELHLIHYSYGVNSTEKGDLSSESTVSRIRTEHFPLTLESARPSHTSQYLCASSPRSSGANVLTFGAGSRLTVL.

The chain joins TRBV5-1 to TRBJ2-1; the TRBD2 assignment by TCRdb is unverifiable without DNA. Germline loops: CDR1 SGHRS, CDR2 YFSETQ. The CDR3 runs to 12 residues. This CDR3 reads CASSLPTNEQFF.

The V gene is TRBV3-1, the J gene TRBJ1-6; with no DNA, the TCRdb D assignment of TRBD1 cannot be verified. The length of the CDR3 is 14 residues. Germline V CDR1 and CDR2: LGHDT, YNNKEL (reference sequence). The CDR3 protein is CASGDRGLDSPLHF.

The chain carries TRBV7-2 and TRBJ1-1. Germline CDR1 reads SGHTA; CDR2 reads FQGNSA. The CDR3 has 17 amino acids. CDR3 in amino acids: CASSLRSLNLMNTEAFF. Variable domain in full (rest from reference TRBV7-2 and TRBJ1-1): GAGVSQSPSNKVTEKGKDVELRCDPISGHTALYWYRQSLGQGLEFLIYFQGNSAPDKSGLPSDRFSAERTGGSVSTLTIQRTQQEDSAVYLCASSLRSLNLMNTEAFFGQGTRLTVV.

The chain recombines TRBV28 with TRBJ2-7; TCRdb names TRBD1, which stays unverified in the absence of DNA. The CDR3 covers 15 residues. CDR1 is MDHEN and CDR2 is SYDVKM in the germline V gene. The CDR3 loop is CASSPLQGRGLEQYF.

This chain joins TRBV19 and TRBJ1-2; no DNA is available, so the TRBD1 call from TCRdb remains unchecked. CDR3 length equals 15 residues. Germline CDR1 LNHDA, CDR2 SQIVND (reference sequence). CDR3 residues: CASSPGTAYRLGYTF. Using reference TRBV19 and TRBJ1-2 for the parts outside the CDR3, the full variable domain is DGGITQSPKYLFRKEGQNVTLSCEQNLNHDAMYWYRQDPGQGLRLIYYSQIVNDFQKGDIAEGYSVSREKKESFPLTVTSAQKNPTAFYLCASSPGTAYRLGYTFGSGTRLTVV.

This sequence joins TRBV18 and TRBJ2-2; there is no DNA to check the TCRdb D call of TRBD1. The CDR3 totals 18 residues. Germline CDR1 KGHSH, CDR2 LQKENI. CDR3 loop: CASSPLRTGKYETGELFF.

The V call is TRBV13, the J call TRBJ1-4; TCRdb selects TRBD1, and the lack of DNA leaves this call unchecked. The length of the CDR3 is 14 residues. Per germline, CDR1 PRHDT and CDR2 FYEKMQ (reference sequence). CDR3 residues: CASSHQGGNEKLFF.

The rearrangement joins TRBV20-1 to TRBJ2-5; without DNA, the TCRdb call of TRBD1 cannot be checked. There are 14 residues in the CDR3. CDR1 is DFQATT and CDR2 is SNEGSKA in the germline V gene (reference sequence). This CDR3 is CSASAGTGQVTQYF.

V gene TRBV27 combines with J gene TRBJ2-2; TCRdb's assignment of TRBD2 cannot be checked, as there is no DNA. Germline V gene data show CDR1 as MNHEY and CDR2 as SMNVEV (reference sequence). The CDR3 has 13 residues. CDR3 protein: CASRGLTFGELFF.

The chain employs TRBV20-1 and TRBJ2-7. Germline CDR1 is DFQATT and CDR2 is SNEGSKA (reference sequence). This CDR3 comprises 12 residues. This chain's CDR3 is CSVIGSSYEQYF.

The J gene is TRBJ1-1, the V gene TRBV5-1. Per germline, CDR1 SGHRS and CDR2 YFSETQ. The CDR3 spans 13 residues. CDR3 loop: CASSFVVNTEAFF.

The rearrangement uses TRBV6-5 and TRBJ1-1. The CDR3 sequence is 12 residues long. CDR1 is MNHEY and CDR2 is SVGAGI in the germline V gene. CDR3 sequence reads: CASGVTNTEAFF.

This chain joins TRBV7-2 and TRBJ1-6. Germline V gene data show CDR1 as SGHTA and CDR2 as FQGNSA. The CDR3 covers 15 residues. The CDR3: CASSFDGSYNSPLHF.